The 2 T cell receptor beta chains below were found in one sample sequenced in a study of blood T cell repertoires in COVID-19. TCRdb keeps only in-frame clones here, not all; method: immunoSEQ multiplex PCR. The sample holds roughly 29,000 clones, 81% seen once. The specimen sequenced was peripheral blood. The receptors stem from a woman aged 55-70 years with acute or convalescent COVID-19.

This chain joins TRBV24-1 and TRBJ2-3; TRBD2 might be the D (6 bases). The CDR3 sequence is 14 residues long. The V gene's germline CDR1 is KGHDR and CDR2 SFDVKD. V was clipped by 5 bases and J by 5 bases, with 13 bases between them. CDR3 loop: CATSGGLGGDTQYF. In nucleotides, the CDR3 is TGTGCCACCAGTGGAGGGTTGGGGGGAGATACGCAGTATTTT.

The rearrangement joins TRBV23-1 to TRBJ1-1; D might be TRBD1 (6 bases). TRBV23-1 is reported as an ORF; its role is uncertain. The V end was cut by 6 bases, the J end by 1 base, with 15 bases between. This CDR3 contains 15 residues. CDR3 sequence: CASRDSQYTNTEAFF. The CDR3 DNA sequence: TGCGCCAGCAGGGACAGTCAATACACGAACACTGAAGCTTTCTTT.